These 28 T cell receptor beta chains were sequenced from one sample in a study of T cell repertoires in cytomegalovirus infection. In TCRdb, the reads were re-called with MiXCR into one record per CDR3 protein. The table lists roughly 230,000 distinct CDR3 sequences, 22% of them singletons. Sequenced sample: CD8+ T cells from PBMCs. The receptors derive from a human donor in good health (CMV status not recorded). Some clones in this sample may be carry-over from other donors' samples.

This clonotype was counted between two and nine times. The chain joins TRBV27 to TRBJ2-2; either TRBD1 or TRBD2 may fit D (5 bases each). CDR1 is MNHEY and CDR2 is SMNVEV in the germline V gene (reference sequence). This CDR3 contains 16 residues. Trimming left V 4 bases short and J 4 bases short, with 16 bases between. CDR3 DNA sequence: TGTGCCAGCAGTTCCGGCCTGAGAGGGGCCACCGGGGAGCTGTTTTTT. This encodes CASSSGLRGATGELFF.

The chain carries TRBV5-6 and TRBJ2-3; TRBD1 might be the D (5 bases). From germline, CDR1 is SGHDT and CDR2 YYEEEE. The length of the CDR3 is 15 residues. V was trimmed by 2 bases and J by 3 bases, leaving 13 bases between them. CDR3 bases: TGTGCCAGCAGCTTAATCCCAGGGAATACAGATACGCAGTATTTT. Translating it yields CASSLIPGNTDTQYF.

J is TRBJ2-7 and V is TRBV20-1; D may be TRBD2 (6 bases). This CDR3 region has 17 residues. V shed 1 base and J shed 2 bases, with 21 bases lying between them. The germline CDR1 and CDR2 sequences are DFQATT and SNEGSKA (reference sequence). The CDR3 sequence: CSARASTVADLTYEQYF. The CDR3, as DNA: TGCAGTGCTAGAGCGAGCACGGTAGCGGACCTCACCTACGAGCAGTACTTC.

By sample fraction, this clonotype is medium-sized (0.01 to 0.1%). The chain joins TRBV28 to TRBJ2-3, with 7 nucleotides matching TRBD2. Unmatched junction bases numbered 15, after V lost 3 bases and J lost 0 bases. Germline-derived CDR1 and CDR2 are MDHEN and SYDVKM. The CDR3 is 19 residues long. The CDR3 region has the DNA TGTGCCAGCAGTTTTGACGGACTAGTGCCTGTATCTAGCACAGATACGCAGTATTTT. Its protein product is CASSFDGLVPVSSTDTQYF. The variable domain in full, with the rest retrieved from reference TRBV28 and TRBJ2-3, is DVKVTQSSRYLVKRTGEKVFLECVQDMDHENMFWYRQDPGLGLRLIYFSYDVKMKEKGDIPEGYSVSREKKERFSLILESASTNQTSMYLCASSFDGLVPVSSTDTQYFGPGTRLTVL.

The chain recombines TRBV11-2 with TRBJ1-3; maybe TRBD1 (5 bases). The germline CDR1 and CDR2 sequences are SGHAT and FQNNGV. V was pared by 2 bases and J by 8 bases, with 10 bases between. The CDR3 sequence is 13 residues long. CDR3 protein: CASSLIRGHTIYF. The CDR3 DNA reads TGTGCCAGCAGCTTAATACGGGGACACACCATATATTTT.

This clonotype has at least ten counts. The chain carries TRBV27 and TRBJ1-2; 7 bases map to TRBD1. The CDR3 is 13 amino acids. The V gene's germline CDR1 is MNHEY and CDR2 SMNVEV (reference sequence). After removal of 10 bases from V and 3 bases from J, the junction contained 8 bases not matched to a gene. The CDR3 reads CAMGTAQHYGYTF. For the CDR3, the DNA is TGTGCCATGGGGACAGCGCAGCACTATGGCTACACCTTC.

This chain links TRBV11-2 with TRBJ2-5; TRBD1 or TRBD2 may be the D gene (6 bases each). Trimming stripped 3 bases from V and 10 bases from J, with 15 bases between. CDR1 is SGHAT and CDR2 is FQNNGV in the germline V gene. The CDR3 loop spans 13 amino acids. The CDR3 bases are TGTGCCAGCAGCTTTGTAGCGGAGGGGGACCAGTACTTC. Residues: CASSFVAEGDQYF.

The DNA of the CDR3 is TGCAGTGCCCTAATGAGGGGGGGTGGTAACCGGGACTACCTCAGCGATGAGCAGTTCTTC. This codes for CSALMRGGGNRDYLSDEQFF. This sequence joins TRBV20-1 and TRBJ2-1, with a weak D call TRBD2 (7 bases). Germline CDR1 DFQATT, CDR2 SNEGSKA (reference sequence). This CDR3 is 20 amino acids long. The V gene lost 6 bases and the J gene lost 8 bases, with 38 bases spanning the gap.

Of note for this clonotype: A much larger clone lies one base from this, so it may be a read error. The chain recombines TRBV2 with TRBJ2-7; D might be TRBD1 or TRBD2, each matching 5 bases. This CDR3 is built from 18 residues. Germline V gives CDR1 SNHLY, CDR2 FYNNEI. In nucleotides, the CDR3 is TGTGCCAGCAGGACCCCCGGGACGGCCCTGGACCTCTCCTACGGGCAGTACTTC. Translated, it gives CASRTPGTALDLSYGQYF.

This clonotype has a handful of counts. V and J are TRBV4-1 and TRBJ2-6, with TRBD2 as a possible D gene (5 bases). Germline V lookup: CDR1 MGHRA, CDR2 YSYEKL. With 0 bases removed from V and 0 bases from J, the gap between germline ends came to 12 bases. The CDR3 spans 18 residues. This CDR3 reads CASSQERALTSGANVLTF. The CDR3 DNA is TGCGCCAGCAGCCAAGAGCGGGCCTTAACCTCTGGGGCCAACGTCCTGACTTTC.

This clonotype was found a few times. This chain links TRBV24-1 with TRBJ1-2; D is undetermined. Trimming took off 5 bases at V and 7 bases at J, with 10 bases between the two ends. Germline V gives CDR1 KGHDR, CDR2 SFDVKD. This CDR3 comprises 12 residues. Here the CDR3 DNA reads TGTGCCACCAGTGCCGGTGGAGGTGGCTACACCTTC. It yields the protein CATSAGGGGYTF.

A few counts support this clonotype. The chain links TRBV15 to TRBJ2-1; 7 bases are a match to TRBD2. With 3 bases clipped from V and 3 bases from J, the junction kept 8 bases outside the gene matches. CDR1 is LNHNV and CDR2 is YYDKDF in the germline V gene (reference sequence). The CDR3 is 16 residues long. CDR3 DNA sequence: TGTGCCACCAGCAGGGGAAGGCGGGGGAGCTACAATGAGCAGTTCTTC. As protein: CATSRGRRGSYNEQFF. Together with reference TRBV15 and TRBJ2-1, the CDR3 gives the full variable domain: DAMVIQNPRYQVTQFGKPVTLSCSQTLNHNVMYWYQQKSSQAPKLLFHYYDKDFNNEADTPDNFQSRRPNTSFCFLDIRSPGLGDTAMYLCATSRGRRGSYNEQFFGPGTRLTVL.

J is TRBJ2-1 and V is TRBV7-3; 11 bases align to TRBD2. With 4 bases clipped from V and 9 bases from J, the junction kept 8 bases outside the gene matches. Germline CDR1 is SGHTA and CDR2 is FQGTGA. The CDR3 spans 15 residues. CDR3 sequence: CASSYSGGAGVEQFF. The DNA for the CDR3 is TGTGCCAGCAGCTATAGCGGGGGGGCCGGTGTTGAGCAGTTCTTC.

This clonotype was found many times. The V and J genes are TRBV7-8 and TRBJ1-1; 7 bases match TRBD1. The trim removed 5 bases at V and 4 bases at J, leaving 13 bases unmatched. Looked up from germline, CDR1 is SGHVS and CDR2 is FQNEAQ. The CDR3 has 16 residues. The CDR3 region is CASSLTFGQATTEAFF. CDR3 coding DNA: TGTGCCAGCAGCCTGACCTTCGGACAGGCAACCACTGAAGCTTTCTTT.

Only a few counts were recorded for this clonotype. The chain joins TRBV29-1 to TRBJ1-1, with D possibly being TRBD1 (5 bases). V shed 6 bases and J shed 0 bases, with 11 bases lying between them. Germline CDR1 is SQVTM and CDR2 is ANQGSEA. The CDR3 covers 13 residues. CDR3 DNA sequence: TGCAGCGTCACGGCAGGGATGAACACTGAAGCTTTCTTT. Its protein is CSVTAGMNTEAFF.

This clonotype was counted between two and nine times. CDR3 nucleotide sequence: TGCGCCAGCAGCGGCTGGCTAGCTTTGAGGGAGGCCAAAAACATTCAGTACTTC. As protein: CASSGWLALREAKNIQYF. The rearrangement links TRBV4-1 to TRBJ2-4, with a tentative D call TRBD2 (5 bases). Germline V gives CDR1 MGHRA, CDR2 YSYEKL. The ends were cut back, 5 bases at V and 1 base at J, with 21 bases in the middle. The CDR3 length is 18 residues.

The gene calls are TRBV20-1 and TRBJ1-5, with D possibly matching TRBD1 (6 bases). The CDR3 has 14 amino acids. From germline, CDR1 is DFQATT and CDR2 SNEGSKA (reference sequence). Trimming stripped 6 bases from V and 3 bases from J, with 15 bases between. CDR3 DNA: TGCAGTGCCACCCCGGACAGCAACAATCAGCCCCAGCATTTT. Its protein is CSATPDSNNQPQHF.

This clonotype was picked up a small number of times. The chain carries TRBV25-1 and TRBJ1-2; D not resolved. V lost 3 bases, J lost 4 bases, and 12 bases lay in between. This CDR3 is 14 amino acids long. CDR1 is MGHDK and CDR2 is SYGVNS in the germline V gene. CDR3 DNA: TGTGCCAGCAGTGAGATGGCGGTGGGCTATGGCTACACCTTC. As protein: CASSEMAVGYGYTF.

Worth noting for this clonotype: A read error may be the cause here, since a much bigger clone is one base away. The chain combines TRBV7-2 with TRBJ1-1; no definite D call. The CDR3 sequence is 15 residues long. In germline, CDR1 is SGHTA, CDR2 FQGNSA. V lost 0 bases, J lost 1 base, and 9 bases lay in between. CDR3 in amino acids: CASSLADQPNTEAFF. In nucleotides, the CDR3 is TGTGCCAGCAGCTTAGCGGACCAGCCGAACACTGAAGCTTTCTTT.

This chain joins TRBV29-1 and TRBJ1-1, with 8 bases identical to TRBD1. The CDR3 runs to 13 residues. Germline assignment: CDR1 SQVTM and CDR2 ANQGSEA. Trimming took 0 bases from V and 10 from J; bases not matched to a gene: 7. CDR3 coding DNA: TGCAGCGTTGAAGAAGGGGGAACAGGGGGAGCTTTCTTT. Protein: CSVEEGGTGGAFF.

The chain has TRBV7-6 and TRBJ2-3, with a tentative D call TRBD1 (5 bases). V was clipped by 1 base and J by 2 bases, with 13 bases between them. Germline assignment: CDR1 SGHVS and CDR2 FNYEAQ. This CDR3 contains 16 residues. The CDR3 bases are TGTGCCAGCAGCTTAGATGGTGGGGCTTACACAGATACGCAGTATTTT. It is translated as CASSLDGGAYTDTQYF.

This clonotype was detected a few times. V and J are TRBV2 and TRBJ1-5; no definite D call. Germline CDR1 is SNHLY and CDR2 is FYNNEI. The CDR3 spans 13 residues. Trimming removed 6 bases from V and 7 bases from J, with 13 bases in between. In nucleotides, the CDR3 is TGTGCCAGCAGGGCAAATTGGGAGCAGCCCCAGCATTTT. Translating gives CASRANWEQPQHF.

This clonotype was seen a few times. J is TRBJ2-1 and V is TRBV12-3 or TRBV12-4; no clear D. The length of the CDR3 is 15 residues. V was shortened by 6 bases and J by 2 bases, with 14 bases between the two germline ends. The CDR3 reads CASSPLEAPYNEQFF. CDR3 in DNA: TGTGCCAGCAGCCCCCTAGAGGCTCCCTACAATGAGCAGTTCTTC.

This clonotype was recorded at least ten times. This chain's CDR3 is CASSPRGGVRSDTQYF. The DNA for the CDR3 is TGTGCCAGCAGCCCCAGAGGGGGGGTCCGGTCTGATACGCAGTATTTT. This chain joins TRBV7-8 and TRBJ2-3; possible D gene TRBD2, 7 bases. The CDR3 runs to 16 residues. The germline V and J ends were trimmed by 5 bases and 6 bases, with 21 bases remaining between them. In germline, CDR1 is SGHVS, CDR2 FQNEAQ.

In nucleotides, the CDR3 is TGTGCCAGCAGTTTTCTCGACGAGAATTGGGGGATGGGCTACTTGGAGCAGTACTTC. Translation: CASSFLDENWGMGYLEQYF. This rearrangement joins TRBV28 to TRBJ2-7; the D gene could be TRBD1 or TRBD2 (5 bases each). The CDR3 has 19 amino acids. Trimming pared 3 bases from V and 7 bases from J, leaving 31 bases between. Germline CDR1 and CDR2: MDHEN and SYDVKM.

This clonotype was seen ten or more times. This chain joins TRBV19 and TRBJ2-1; unclear D gene. Germline V gene sequence: CDR1 LNHDA, CDR2 SQIVND (reference sequence). This CDR3 comprises 15 residues. V gave up 8 bases and J gave up 0 bases, with 14 bases separating them. The CDR3 DNA sequence: TGTGCCAGTGATTCAAGGGTAAGCTCCTACAATGAGCAGTTCTTC. Its translation: CASDSRVSSYNEQFF. The full variable domain, with the rest looked up from reference TRBV19 and TRBJ2-1, is DGGITQSPKYLFRKEGQNVTLSCEQNLNHDAMYWYRQDPGQGLRLIYYSQIVNDFQKGDIAEGYSVSREKKESFPLTVTSAQKNPTAFYLCASDSRVSSYNEQFFGPGTRLTVL.

This clonotype was seen more than once but under ten times. The genes are TRBV28 and TRBJ1-3, with D possibly TRBD1 on 6 matching bases. This CDR3 comprises 16 residues. Germline V gives CDR1 MDHEN, CDR2 SYDVKM. Trimming removed 3 bases at V and 0 bases at J, with 12 bases between. CDR3 residues: CASSFTGQGSGNTIYF. The CDR3 DNA follows: TGTGCCAGCAGTTTCACAGGGCAGGGCTCTGGAAACACCATATATTTT.

This chain links TRBV7-9 with TRBJ2-7; 9 bases fit TRBD1. V lost 5 bases and J lost 2; bases outside the gene matches: 7. The CDR3 spans 15 residues. CDR1 and CDR2 (germline): SEHNR, FQNEAQ (reference sequence). The CDR3 DNA follows: TGTGCCAGCAGCACTACAGGGGGCCTCCCCTACGAGCAGTACTTC. Residues: CASSTTGGLPYEQYF.